This TCR beta chain was identified during a study of T-cell memory formation after mild COVID-19. General observations from the study: Clones shrinking between day 15 and 85 showed a balanced CD4/CD8 split, and those that grew later tilted toward CD4+. Contracting CD8+ clones were enriched in EMRA, CD4+ mainly in CM and EM.

TCRdb itself ran the 5' RACE reads through MiXCR, one entry per CDR3 protein. The sample yields 210,000 or so distinct CDR3 sequences, 10% to 13% seen once. Notes on this clonotype: The antigen is undetermined.

V lost 0 bases, J lost 7 bases, and 12 bases lay in between. The CDR3 covers 14 residues. CDR1 MNHEY and CDR2 SVGEGT come from the germline V gene. The chain couples TRBV6-2 or TRBV6-3 to TRBJ2-5; D unclear. Sample: PBMCs or a T cell subset sorted from them (not recorded which). This TCR was sampled from a man between 18 and 29 years old who had mild COVID-19 (a few samples of this study predate the infection). Cell type and time point are not known. The DNA for the CDR3 is TGTGCCAGCAGTTACTCGAGTGGTTTAGGGACCCAGTACTTC. Its translation is CASSYSSGLGTQYF.